Listed here are 26 T cell receptor beta chains from one sample, sequenced in a study of blood T cells in healthy people across ages. Through a sample-barcoded 5' primer and a J-beta primer mix, a second PCR was run for roughly 6 to 12 cycles. TCRdb passed the 5' RACE reads through MiXCR, listing each CDR3 protein once. The repertoire holds some 1.8 million distinct CDR3 sequences, with roughly two fifths as singletons. Sequenced: blood. All receptors come from a human donor in good health.

This clonotype has only a few counts. The rearrangement links TRBV20-1 to TRBJ2-7; TRBD2 might be the D (7 bases). Germline V gene lookup returns CDR1 DFQATT and CDR2 SNEGSKA (reference sequence). V dropped 4 bases and J dropped 1 base, with 17 bases sitting between them. The CDR3 consists of 15 residues. The CDR3 sequence is CSANKGGAGSYEQYF. DNA for the CDR3: TGCAGTGCTAACAAGGGGGGGGCCGGTTCCTACGAGCAGTACTTC.

The J gene is TRBJ2-6, the V gene TRBV7-9; D is undetermined. This CDR3 spans 17 amino acids. Between the trimmed V and J ends, which lost 5 bases and 1 base, there was a span of 15 bases. Germline values: CDR1 SEHNR, CDR2 FQNEAQ (reference sequence). The CDR3 region has the DNA TGTGCCAGCAGCCGAAGCCGAGGATCATCTGGGGCCAACGTCCTGACTTTC. Translating gives CASSRSRGSSGANVLTF. Full variable domain (remainder filled in from reference TRBV7-9 and TRBJ2-6): DTGVSQNPRHKITKRGQNVTFRCDPISEHNRLYWYRQTLGQGPEFLTYFQNEAQLEKSRLLSDRFSAERPKGSFSTLEIQRTEQGDSAMYLCASSRSRGSSGANVLTFGAGSRLTVL.

Here the CDR3 DNA reads TGCGCCAGCAGCCCCGGGGGCCCCTCTGGTGGCTACACCTTC. This encodes CASSPGGPSGGYTF. This chain links TRBV5-1 with TRBJ1-2; D may be TRBD1 (6 bases). This CDR3 comprises 14 residues. The germline V gene has CDR1 SGHRS and CDR2 YFSETQ. Trimming cost V 4 bases and J 7 bases, with 17 bases left between them.

The V and J genes are TRBV7-9 and TRBJ2-7; D is unclear. The germline V gene has CDR1 SEHNR and CDR2 FQNEAQ (reference sequence). Between the trimmed V and J ends, which lost 5 bases and 7 bases, there was a span of 12 bases. CDR3 length equals 12 residues. This CDR3 reads CASSPGFREQYF. CDR3 bases: TGTGCCAGCAGCCCCGGGTTCCGGGAGCAGTACTTC.

The V call is TRBV4-3, the J call TRBJ1-2; TRBD1 aligns across 9 bases. Per the germline V gene, CDR1 is LGHNA and CDR2 is YSLEER. After removal of 6 bases from V and 4 bases from J, the junction contained 9 bases not matched to a gene. CDR3 size: 15 residues. CDR3 amino acids: CASSIGQGQIYGYTF. For the CDR3, the DNA is TGCGCCAGCAGTATAGGACAGGGGCAGATCTATGGCTACACCTTC.

The chain joins TRBV7-2 to TRBJ2-4; 10 nucleotides agree with TRBD2. This CDR3 spans 15 amino acids. Germline V gene data show CDR1 as SGHTA and CDR2 as FQGNSA. The V gene end was trimmed by 2 bases and the J gene end by 8 bases; junction bases not matched to a gene: 6. CDR3: CASSLLSGGAYIQYF. The CDR3, as DNA: TGTGCCAGCAGCTTATTGAGCGGGGGGGCTTACATTCAGTACTTC.

J is TRBJ2-7 and V is TRBV5-5; D not resolved. The ends were cut back, 0 bases at V and 2 bases at J, with 9 bases in the middle. This CDR3 is 14 amino acids long. Germline CDR1 and CDR2: SGHKS and YYEKEE (reference sequence). The CDR3 sequence is CASSLGASPYEQYF. CDR3 DNA: TGTGCCAGCAGCTTGGGGGCCAGCCCCTACGAGCAGTACTTC. Complete variable domain (other parts from reference TRBV5-5 and TRBJ2-7): DAGVTQSPTHLIKTRGQQVTLRCSPISGHKSVSWYQQVLGQGPQFIFQYYEKEERGRGNFPDRFSARQFPNYSSELNVNALLLGDSALYLCASSLGASPYEQYFGPGTRLTVT.

This sequence joins TRBV28 and TRBJ2-7; D is possibly TRBD2 (5 bases). Germline-derived CDR1 and CDR2 are MDHEN and SYDVKM. Trimming cost V 6 bases and J 5 bases, with 14 bases left between them. This CDR3 is built from 13 residues. CDR3 amino acids: CASSRTFLDEQYF. The CDR3 bases are TGTGCCAGCAGCCGGACTTTTTTAGACGAGCAGTACTTC.

The CDR3 DNA sequence: TGTGCCAGCAGCAAGGACAGTTTGAACACTGAAGCTTTCTTT. Translation: CASSKDSLNTEAFF. The V gene is TRBV9, the J gene TRBJ1-1, with D maybe TRBD1 (6 bases). Germline V CDR1 and CDR2: SGDLS, YYNGEE. Trimming removed 4 bases at V and 0 bases at J, with 10 bases between. This CDR3 is built from 14 residues.

This clonotype has ten or more counts. The chain combines TRBV10-3 with TRBJ1-5, with D unclear. In germline, CDR1 is ENHRY, CDR2 SYGVKD. The CDR3 length is 13 residues. V lost 0 bases, J lost 7 bases, and 7 bases lay in between. The CDR3 spells CAISESVGQPQHF. In nucleotides, the CDR3 is TGTGCCATCAGTGAGTCCGTTGGGCAGCCCCAGCATTTT.

The chain joins TRBV10-3 to TRBJ2-2; TRBD1 matches 9 bases. J was trimmed by 8 bases and V by 8 bases; bases with no gene match: 12. The CDR3 covers 15 residues. Germline lookup yields CDR1 ENHRY and CDR2 SYGVKD. For the CDR3, the DNA is TGTGCCATCGGTCTCTCGGGACAGGGTATAGGGGAGCTGTTTTTT. It yields the protein CAIGLSGQGIGELFF.

This clonotype was recorded once. The chain employs TRBV9 and TRBJ2-3; D may correspond to TRBD1 or TRBD2 (5 bases each). Germline CDR1 reads SGDLS; CDR2 reads YYNGEE. The CDR3 runs to 14 residues. V gave up 3 bases and J gave up 6 bases, with 14 bases separating them. For the CDR3, the DNA is TGTGCCAGCAGCGAGGGACCCACCGGGGATACGCAGTATTTT. Residues: CASSEGPTGDTQYF. The full variable domain, in which reference TRBV9 and TRBJ2-3 provide the parts outside the CDR3, is DSGVTQTPKHLITATGQRVTLRCSPRSGDLSVYWYQQSLDQGLQFLIQYYNGEERAKGNILERFSAQQFPDLHSELNLSSLELGDSALYFCASSEGPTGDTQYFGPGTRLTVL.

The chain is built from TRBV12-3 or TRBV12-4 and TRBJ1-2; D is possibly TRBD1 (5 bases). This CDR3 has 17 amino acids. V dropped 4 bases and J dropped 3 bases, with 21 bases sitting between them. The CDR3 bases are TGTGCCAGCAGTTCGGGGCTAACCCATGAGCTCCACTATGGCTACACCTTC. Translated, it gives CASSSGLTHELHYGYTF.

The rearrangement links TRBV9 to TRBJ2-1, with 16 bases that match TRBD2. V lost 2 bases to trimming and J lost 14 bases; unmatched junction nucleotides: 4. The germline CDR1 and CDR2 sequences are SGDLS and YYNGEE. The CDR3 is 14 residues long. The CDR3 spells CASSVGLAGGTEFF. DNA of the CDR3: TGTGCCAGCAGCGTGGGACTAGCGGGGGGGACTGAGTTCTTC. The full variable domain, completed using reference TRBV9 and TRBJ2-1, is DSGVTQTPKHLITATGQRVTLRCSPRSGDLSVYWYQQSLDQGLQFLIQYYNGEERAKGNILERFSAQQFPDLHSELNLSSLELGDSALYFCASSVGLAGGTEFFGPGTRLTVL.

Here the CDR3 reads CSVVNYEQFF. CDR3 sequence (DNA): TGCAGCGTCGTCAACTACGAGCAGTTCTTC. The V and J genes are TRBV29-1 and TRBJ2-1; unclear D gene. The germline V and J ends were trimmed by 6 bases and 10 bases, with 10 bases remaining between them. Looked up from germline, CDR1 is SQVTM and CDR2 is ANQGSEA. This CDR3 region has 10 residues.

The V gene is TRBV6-2 or TRBV6-3, the J gene TRBJ1-6; D may be TRBD1 (5 bases). Germline V gene sequence: CDR1 MNHEY, CDR2 SVGEGT. V lost 5 bases and J lost 8, with 22 bases in between. The CDR3 loop spans 17 amino acids. Here the CDR3 DNA reads TGTGCCAGCAGTCCTCTCCGGGACCCCCTGGGGGATTCACCCCTCCACTTT. Its protein is CASSPLRDPLGDSPLHF.

The chain carries TRBV12-3 or TRBV12-4 and TRBJ1-2; D perhaps matches TRBD1 (5 bases). The V end lost 5 bases, the J end lost 6 bases, and 13 bases lay between the germline ends. CDR3 size: 13 residues. CDR3 residues: CASSPTGRDGYTF. The CDR3 region has the DNA TGTGCCAGCAGTCCCACAGGAAGGGATGGCTACACCTTC.

Points on this clonotype: One end of the junction is discordant with germline, which a read error may explain. The gene calls are TRBV20-1 and TRBJ2-6, with TRBD1 as a possible D gene (5 bases). Looked up from germline, CDR1 is DFQATT and CDR2 is SNEGSKA (reference sequence). CDR3 length: 15 residues. CDR3 residues: CSASKRNSGANVPTF. CDR3 nucleotides: TGCAGTGCTAGTAAACGAAACTCTGGGGCCAACGTCCCGACTTTC.

This clonotype occurred a few times. This chain joins TRBV4-3 and TRBJ1-2; 7 bases are shared with TRBD1. Germline V gene data show CDR1 as LGHNA and CDR2 as YSLEER. CDR3 size: 16 residues. The trim removed 0 bases at V and 3 bases at J, leaving 7 bases unmatched. CDR3 bases: TGCGCCAGCAGCCAAGATTTGGGGAGGGGGCACTATGGCTACACCTTC. It yields the protein CASSQDLGRGHYGYTF.

The V and J genes are TRBV7-9 and TRBJ1-1; 9 bases align to TRBD1. The CDR3 extends over 17 amino acids. Trimming removed 5 bases from V and 1 base from J; junction bases left unmatched: 11. CDR1 and CDR2 (germline): SEHNR, FQNEAQ (reference sequence). The DNA for the CDR3 is TGTGCCAGCAGCGGAAATCACAGGGGGCAAGGGAACACTGAAGCTTTCTTT. Translated, it gives CASSGNHRGQGNTEAFF.

The V gene is TRBV11-3, the J gene TRBJ2-5; no definite D call. The germline CDR1 and CDR2 sequences are SGHNT and YENEEA. Between the trimmed V and J ends, which lost 0 bases and 5 bases, there was a span of 19 bases. CDR3 length equals 17 residues. The CDR3: CASSLDAPIGEGETQYF. In nucleotides, the CDR3 is TGTGCCAGCAGCTTAGATGCCCCGATAGGCGAAGGGGAGACCCAGTACTTC.

This clonotype was observed once. The chain joins TRBV24-1 to TRBJ1-2; D is undetermined. This CDR3 region has 13 residues. CDR1 is KGHDR, CDR2 SFDVKD, per germline. V was shortened by 1 base and J by 8 bases, with 10 bases between the two germline ends. The chain's CDR3 is CATSDFGVGGYTF. CDR3 DNA: TGTGCCACCAGTGATTTTGGGGTCGGCGGCTACACCTTC.

This clonotype appeared a few times. This chain connects TRBV9 to TRBJ2-3; D ambiguous. The CDR3 has 14 amino acids. The V gene lost 1 base and the J gene lost 0 bases, with 6 bases spanning the gap. Germline V gene lookup returns CDR1 SGDLS and CDR2 YYNGEE. The CDR3 nucleotides read TGTGCCAGCAGCGTACCCGACAGCACAGATACGCAGTATTTT. The encoded protein is CASSVPDSTDTQYF. The full variable domain, completed using reference TRBV9 and TRBJ2-3, is DSGVTQTPKHLITATGQRVTLRCSPRSGDLSVYWYQQSLDQGLQFLIQYYNGEERAKGNILERFSAQQFPDLHSELNLSSLELGDSALYFCASSVPDSTDTQYFGPGTRLTVL.

This clonotype has more than one count but fewer than ten. The V call is TRBV2, the J call TRBJ2-3; no firm D call. The CDR3 runs to 14 residues. Germline assignment: CDR1 SNHLY and CDR2 FYNNEI. V was pared by 1 base and J by 2 bases, with 7 bases between. The DNA for the CDR3 is TGTGCCAGCAGTGAAGAGGACCTCACAGATACGCAGTATTTT. Translation: CASSEEDLTDTQYF.

The table lists this clonotype with many counts. One end of the junction does not line up with germline, which may come from a read error. In DNA, the CDR3 is TGCGCCAGCAGCTTTGCCCTCTCTGGGGCCAACGTCCTGACTTTC. As protein: CASSFALSGANVLTF. This chain joins TRBV27 and TRBJ2-6; no definite D call. The CDR3 sequence is 15 residues long. Germline V gene lookup returns CDR1 MNHEY and CDR2 SMNVEV (reference sequence).

In this sample, this clonotype turned up once. This chain connects TRBV5-4 to TRBJ2-1; TRBD1 aligns across 7 bases. The CDR3 extends over 15 amino acids. CDR1 is SGHNT, CDR2 YYREEE, per germline (reference sequence). V lost 5 bases, J lost 5 bases, and 10 bases stayed unmatched. The CDR3 bases are TGTGCCAGCAGTGGGACAGAAAGGGGACACAATGAGCAGTTCTTC. It specifies CASSGTERGHNEQFF.